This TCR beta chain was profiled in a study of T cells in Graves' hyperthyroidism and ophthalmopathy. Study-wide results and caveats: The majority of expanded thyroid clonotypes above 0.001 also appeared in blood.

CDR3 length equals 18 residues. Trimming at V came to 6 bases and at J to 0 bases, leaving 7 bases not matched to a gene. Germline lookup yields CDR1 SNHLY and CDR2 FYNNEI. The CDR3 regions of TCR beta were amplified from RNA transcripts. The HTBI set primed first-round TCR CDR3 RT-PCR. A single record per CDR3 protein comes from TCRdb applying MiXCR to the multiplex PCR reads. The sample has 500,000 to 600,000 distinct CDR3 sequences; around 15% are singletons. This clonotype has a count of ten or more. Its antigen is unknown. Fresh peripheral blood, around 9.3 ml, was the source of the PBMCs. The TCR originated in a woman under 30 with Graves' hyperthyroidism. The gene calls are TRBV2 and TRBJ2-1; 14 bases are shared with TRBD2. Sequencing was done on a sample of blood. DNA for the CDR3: TGTGCCAGCAGGGGACTAGCGGGAGTCAGGAGCTCCTACAATGAGCAGTTCTTC. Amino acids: CASRGLAGVRSSYNEQFF.